The rows below give T cell receptor beta chains drawn from one sample of a study of monozygotic twins with inflammatory bowel disease. Reanalyzing the 5' RACE reads, TCRdb keeps one entry per CDR3 protein, without DNA. This sample contains 150,000 to 200,000 distinct CDR3 sequences. Source material: blood. These receptors were collected from a human donor with ulcerative colitis or Crohn's disease, or a healthy co-twin of an affected twin (not recorded which). The CDR3 runs from the conserved cysteine through the conserved F or W. Each record gives: CDR3 length, J gene, V gene, CDR3 protein.

length: 17; J: TRBJ2-1; V: TRBV20-1; CDR3: CSARLPPRGGRDNEQFF
length: 15; J: TRBJ1-3; V: TRBV7-2; CDR3: CASSLGQRPGNTIYF
length: 16; J: TRBJ2-1; V: TRBV11-2; CDR3: CASSSTGTSLYNEQFF
length: 16; J: TRBJ2-3; V: TRBV4-3; CDR3: CASSQDRATYTDTQYF
length: 12; J: TRBJ1-2; V: TRBV7-9; CDR3: CASSPSGYGYTF
length: 16; J: TRBJ1-4; V: TRBV10-3; CDR3: CAISLGQGATNEKLFF
length: 16; J: TRBJ2-6; V: TRBV28; CDR3: CASSLAGTARANVLTF
length: 13; J: TRBJ2-7; V: TRBV20-1; CDR3: CSAREAGTYEQYF
length: 15; J: TRBJ1-2; V: TRBV27; CDR3: CASSLFLGQGHGYTF
length: 15; J: TRBJ1-5; V: TRBV5-6; CDR3: CASSVSGTKGQPQHF
length: 14; J: TRBJ2-3; V: TRBV5-4; CDR3: CASRAQGDTDTQYF
length: 12; J: TRBJ2-5; V: TRBV5-8; CDR3: CALQGSAETQYF
length: 15; J: TRBJ1-2; V: TRBV2; CDR3: CASMVRQRRNYGYTF
length: 14; J: TRBJ1-4; V: TRBV27; CDR3: CASSSRTTREKLFF
length: 17; J: TRBJ1-3; V: TRBV6-5; CDR3: CASSYSWRSSSGNTIYF
length: 17; J: TRBJ2-1; V: TRBV5-1; CDR3: CASSFWGTERGYNEQFF
length: 15; J: TRBJ1-6; V: TRBV5-1; CDR3: CASSLRESINSPLHF
length: 16; J: TRBJ2-1; V: TRBV3-1; CDR3: CASSQGWTSGSNEQFF
length: 15; J: TRBJ1-1; V: TRBV7-9; CDR3: CASSMQQGKNTEAFF
length: 16; J: TRBJ2-2; V: TRBV20-1; CDR3: CSASTRTSPNTGELFF
length: 15; J: TRBJ2-1; V: TRBV5-1; CDR3: CASSLKGGSYNEQFF
length: 18; J: TRBJ2-1; V: TRBV5-4; CDR3: CASSLAEGSSIRGAEQFF
length: 15; J: TRBJ2-1; V: TRBV6-1; CDR3: CASSGRDRVSHQQFF
length: 16; J: TRBJ2-7; V: TRBV7-2; CDR3: CASSLGGTGTSYEQYF
length: 14; J: TRBJ1-5; V: TRBV7-6; CDR3: CASSPQTPDQPQHF
length: 15; J: TRBJ1-6; V: TRBV20-1; CDR3: CSARDPGQGNSPLHF
length: 13; J: TRBJ1-2; V: TRBV20-1; CDR3: CSARDSTNYGYTF
length: 15; J: TRBJ1-6; V: TRBV5-1; CDR3: CASSLEGSRNSPLHF